This T cell receptor (beta chain) was sequenced in a study of patients and donors after allogeneic stem cell transplantation (dated by TCRdb to the early 2020s). The junction shows trimming of 5 bases on V and 4 bases on J, and the gene matches do not reach 7 bases of it. There are 14 amino acids in the CDR3, from cysteine to phenylalanine inclusive. Only CDR3 DNA remains: 42 bases, in frame from the first base. In the germline V gene (reference sequence), CDR1 corresponds to DFQATT and CDR2 to SNEGSKA. Receptor libraries were prepared by RT-PCR. TCRdb records NextSeq 550 as the sequencer. The public reads were quality trimmed at Q25 with fastp and then assembled into clones with MiXCR by TCRdb, keeping productive beta chains. Under each unique CDR3 protein, matching rows form one entry showing the most common genes and DNA. This sample gives some 21,000 distinct CDR3 sequences in total; roughly 30% of them show up just once. The top ten constitute roughly half of the sample.

Note on this clonotype: This receptor's antigen is unknown. Within one base of it there is no much larger clone, and no base qualities were kept.

Sequencing input: blood, either unsorted or a sorted T cell fraction (not recorded which). Here the chain combines TRBV20-1 and TRBJ2-2, with 7 bases aligning to TRBD1. The receptor's source is a human donor who was either an allogeneic HSCT recipient or a stem cell or donor lymphocyte infusion donor (not recorded which). It is not recorded whose cells these are; they may come from a transplant donor. The DNA sequence follows: TGCAGTGCTTCCGAGGGGGCGCGCACCGGGGAGCTGTTTTTT. It translates to CSASEGARTGELFF.